This entry features one T cell receptor beta chain sequence. The data belong to a study of CD8 T cells in Susac syndrome. RNA amounts of roughly 0.45 to 1 ug underwent reverse transcription with random hexamers. TCR beta CDR3 was amplified by immunoSEQ multiplex PCR. This amplification extended across 54 Vbeta and 13 Jbeta segments. MiXCR, run by TCRdb on the immunoSEQ multiplex PCR reads, gives a single entry per CDR3 protein. The data contain 130,000 or so distinct CDR3 sequences, 85% to 95% of them singletons. Negative isolation was used for CD8+ and CD4+ T cells, and FACS enrichment was applied to TEMRA cells. The CDR3 runs to 13 residues. V lost 6 bases to trimming and J lost 7 bases, with 13 bases between them. Germline CDR1 is DFQATT and CDR2 is SNEGSKA (reference sequence).

The clonotype was recovered from a human donor with multiple sclerosis. Source material: CD4+ T cells from PBMCs. The V and J genes are TRBV20-1 and TRBJ1-6; D is unclear. The CDR3 nucleotides are TGCAGTGCACTCCCTAGGGTGAATTCACCCCTCCACTTT. Translating gives CSALPRVNSPLHF.